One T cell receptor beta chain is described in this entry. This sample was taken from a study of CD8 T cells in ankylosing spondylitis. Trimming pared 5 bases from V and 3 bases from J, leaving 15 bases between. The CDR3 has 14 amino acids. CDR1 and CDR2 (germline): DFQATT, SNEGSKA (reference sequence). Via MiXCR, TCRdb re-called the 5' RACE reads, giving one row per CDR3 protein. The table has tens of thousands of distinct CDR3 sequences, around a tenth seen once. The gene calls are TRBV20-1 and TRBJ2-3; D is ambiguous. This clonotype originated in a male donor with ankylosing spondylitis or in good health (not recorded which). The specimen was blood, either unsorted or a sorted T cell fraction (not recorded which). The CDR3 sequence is CSAFSRNTTDTQYF. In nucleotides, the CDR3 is TGCAGTGCTTTCAGCAGGAATACTACAGATACGCAGTATTTT.